Listed here are 19 T cell receptor beta chains from one sample, sequenced in a study of blood T cell repertoires in COVID-19. Produced via immunoSEQ multiplex PCR; TCRdb's table is partial and in-frame only. The sample carries 20,000 to 30,000 clones, 82% recorded once. Sample: peripheral blood. Every receptor here comes from a human donor in a cohort sampled during active COVID-19.

The rearrangement uses TRBV20-1 and TRBJ2-7; D gene ambiguous. Trimming cost V 3 bases and J 4 bases, with 13 bases left between them. The germline V gene encodes CDR1 DFQATT and CDR2 SNEGSKA (reference sequence). CDR3 length equals 13 residues. The CDR3 protein is CSASVVVEYEQYF. The CDR3 nucleotides read TGCAGTGCTAGTGTGGTAGTAGAGTACGAGCAGTACTTC.

The chain couples TRBV29-1 to TRBJ2-2; 8 bases fit TRBD1. This CDR3 has 13 residues. The germline V gene has CDR1 SQVTM and CDR2 ANQGSEA. V was pared by 6 bases and J by 1 base, with 1 base of the junction left unmatched. The CDR3 DNA follows: TGCAGCGTCGGACAGGGGAACACCGGGGAGCTGTTTTTT. Translation: CSVGQGNTGELFF.

J is TRBJ2-7 and V is TRBV9; 8 bases map to TRBD1. This CDR3 contains 15 residues. Germline V gene data show CDR1 as SGDLS and CDR2 as YYNGEE. V was pared by 3 bases and J by 6 bases, with 11 bases of the junction left unmatched. Here the CDR3 DNA reads TGTGCCAGCAGCGCCCTAGACAGGGGAGGAATCGAGCAGTACTTC. Translation gives CASSALDRGGIEQYF.

V and J are TRBV9 and TRBJ2-5, with 7 bases fitting TRBD2. Trimming at V came to 4 bases and at J to 1 base, leaving 13 bases not matched to a gene. Germline-derived CDR1 and CDR2 are SGDLS and YYNGEE. The CDR3 consists of 17 residues. The CDR3 DNA reads TGTGCCAGCAGCCCAGGGTCCACGGGACTAACCCAAGAGACCCAGTACTTC. This sequence encodes CASSPGSTGLTQETQYF.

The rearrangement links TRBV7-3 to TRBJ2-1; 11 bases line up with TRBD1. V was pared by 5 bases and J by 6 bases, with 3 bases of the junction left unmatched. The CDR3 consists of 14 residues. Per the germline V gene, CDR1 is SGHTA and CDR2 is FQGTGA. The CDR3 reads CASSLGQGGNEQFF. CDR3 in DNA: TGTGCCAGCAGCCTGGGACAGGGGGGCAATGAGCAGTTCTTC.

J is TRBJ2-5 and V is TRBV30; D gene unclear. This CDR3 spans 13 amino acids. Trimming took off 0 bases at V and 5 bases at J, with 10 bases between the two ends. CDR1 and CDR2 from the germline V gene are GTSNPN and SVGIG (reference sequence). The CDR3, as DNA: TGTGCCTGGAGTGTACGGGTTCCTGAGACCCAGTACTTC. Its protein is CAWSVRVPETQYF.

V usage is TRBV25-1 and J usage is TRBJ1-3, with 10 nucleotides matching TRBD1. Germline V gives CDR1 MGHDK, CDR2 SYGVNS. The V segment lost 2 bases and the J segment 4 bases; nucleotides outside the gene matches: 2. CDR3 length: 15 amino acids. The DNA of the CDR3 is TGTGCCAGCAGTGAAGGGACAGGGGCAGGAAACACCATATATTTT. This gives the protein CASSEGTGAGNTIYF.

This clone was seen only once. The J gene is TRBJ1-1, the V gene TRBV3-1 (or the pseudogene TRBV3-2); possible D gene TRBD1, 6 bases. V dropped 4 bases and J dropped 6 bases, with 12 bases sitting between them. The CDR3 runs to 13 residues. In germline, CDR1 is LGHDT, CDR2 YNNKEL (reference sequence). The CDR3 loop reads CASSLTGPAEAFF. The CDR3 DNA sequence: TGTGCCAGCAGCCTCACAGGGCCGGCTGAAGCTTTCTTT.

The V and J genes are TRBV6-5 and TRBJ1-1, with 7 bases aligning to TRBD1. The germline CDR1 and CDR2 sequences are MNHEY and SVGAGI. The CDR3 covers 13 residues. CDR3 sequence reads: CASGRQGNTEAFF. As DNA, the CDR3 is TGTGCAAGCGGGAGACAGGGGAACACTGAAGCTTTCTTT.

The chain links TRBV6-5 to TRBJ2-7; perhaps TRBD1 as D (5 bases). V was trimmed by 9 bases and J by 4 bases, leaving 10 bases between them. Per germline, CDR1 MNHEY and CDR2 SVGAGI. CDR3 length: 11 amino acids. The CDR3 nucleotides read TGTGCCAGTCAGGGCGAGTACGAGCAGTACTTC. Amino acids: CASQGEYEQYF.

The J gene is TRBJ1-3, the V gene TRBV5-5; 8 nucleotides align to TRBD1. Germline V gene lookup returns CDR1 SGHKS and CDR2 YYEKEE (reference sequence). The CDR3 covers 15 residues. J gave up 4 bases and V 0 bases, and 3 bases lay outside the gene matches. Here the CDR3 reads CASSLEGTGGNTIYF. In DNA, the CDR3 is TGTGCCAGCAGCTTGGAGGGGACAGGAGGAAACACCATATATTTT.

The V call is TRBV19, the J call TRBJ1-1, with D uncertain. The CDR3 sequence is 13 residues long. The ends were cut back, 3 bases at V and 4 bases at J, with 9 bases in the middle. Germline assignment: CDR1 LNHDA and CDR2 SQIVND (reference sequence). The CDR3 region is CASSMNLVTEAFF. In nucleotides, the CDR3 is TGTGCCAGTAGTATGAACTTGGTCACTGAAGCTTTCTTT.

The rearrangement uses TRBV7-9 and TRBJ1-6; D is uncertain. This CDR3 contains 14 residues. V was pared by 5 bases and J by 5 bases, with 10 bases between. Germline CDR1 is SEHNR and CDR2 is FQNEAQ (reference sequence). The chain's CDR3 is CASSPTGNNSPLHF. CDR3 DNA sequence: TGTGCCAGCAGCCCGACTGGAAATAATTCACCCCTCCACTTT.

This rearrangement joins TRBV19 to TRBJ2-7, with 8 bases identical to TRBD2. Losses at the gene ends were 0 bases for V and 6 bases for J; bases not matched to a gene: 4. Germline-derived CDR1 and CDR2 are LNHDA and SQIVND (reference sequence). The CDR3 length is 14 residues. Here the CDR3 reads CASSIEREVSEQYF. The CDR3 DNA reads as TGTGCCAGTAGTATAGAGCGGGAGGTTTCCGAGCAGTACTTC.

This clone has a single count. This chain links TRBV11-3 with TRBJ2-3, with 11 bases fitting TRBD1. CDR1 and CDR2 (germline): SGHNT, YENEEA. With 5 bases clipped from V and 5 bases from J, the junction kept 9 bases outside the gene matches. The CDR3 spans 16 residues. DNA for the CDR3: TGTGCCAGCAGCACAAGGACAGGGGGCGCGGGAGATACGCAGTATTTT. Translation gives CASSTRTGGAGDTQYF.

In this sample, this clone turned up once. This chain uses TRBV5-1 with TRBJ2-1, with D perhaps matching TRBD1 (6 bases). Germline CDR1 reads SGHRS; CDR2 reads YFSETQ. This CDR3 is built from 12 residues. V was trimmed by 5 bases and J by 6 bases, leaving 9 bases between them. As DNA, the CDR3 is TGCGCCAGCAGTCAACAGGGCAATGAGCAGTTCTTC. This codes for CASSQQGNEQFF.

This chain uses TRBV7-2 with TRBJ2-1; 9 bases are a match to TRBD2. V lost 4 bases and J lost 9; bases outside the gene matches: 10. CDR3 length: 15 amino acids. Germline V lookup: CDR1 SGHTA, CDR2 FQGNSA. The CDR3 nucleotides read TGTGCCAGCAGCTCGCGGCCGGGACTAGCCTCTGAGCAGTTCTTC. It translates to CASSSRPGLASEQFF. Based on the CDR3 plus reference TRBV7-2 and TRBJ2-1, the full variable domain is GAGVSQSPSNKVTEKGKDVELRCDPISGHTALYWYRQSLGQGLEFLIYFQGNSAPDKSGLPSDRFSAERTGGSVSTLTIQRTQQEDSAVYLCASSSRPGLASEQFFGPGTRLTVL.

This chain links TRBV2 with TRBJ2-7; maybe TRBD1 (5 bases). Per germline, CDR1 SNHLY and CDR2 FYNNEI. Between the trimmed V and J ends, which lost 4 bases and 2 bases, there was a span of 24 bases. CDR3 length equals 18 residues. The DNA of the CDR3 is TGTGCCAGCAGTGCAGTTCCCCAAAAGGGGCAGGGCACCTACGAGCAGTACTTC. Residues: CASSAVPQKGQGTYEQYF.

The rearrangement uses TRBV6-5 and TRBJ1-6, with D hard to call. The CDR3 extends over 15 amino acids. The germline V and J ends were trimmed by 7 bases and 8 bases, with 18 bases remaining between them. Germline V gene data show CDR1 as MNHEY and CDR2 as SVGAGI. DNA for the CDR3: TGTGCCAGCAAGCGGGGTATAGCTTTCGATTCACCCCTCCACTTT. Protein sequence: CASKRGIAFDSPLHF.